Listed below are T cell receptor beta chains from one sample, sequenced in a study of cytomegalovirus exposure and HLA in healthy donors. Generated by immunoSEQ multiplex PCR, the TCRdb table keeps only in-frame clones and is missing some. The repertoire consists of around 150,000 clones, with over 50% occurring once and the leading ten covering around 1.6%. Sample: PBMCs. These TCRs come from a human donor in good health. The CDR3 runs from the conserved cysteine through the conserved F or W. The D gene is left open where the match is weak. Not every row has a clone size; where given, it reads once, few, many or a size class.

j_call,d_call,v_call,clone_size,cdr3_nt,cdr3_aa
TRBJ2-7,.,TRBV5-1,.,TGCGCCAGCGCCCTGGTTGCAGGCGGGGACGAGCAGTACTTC,CASALVAGGDEQYF
TRBJ1-1,.,TRBV28,.,TGTGCCAGTCTTCAGGGGCGCGCCACTGAAGCTTTCTTT,CASLQGRATEAFF
TRBJ2-5,TRBD2,TRBV6-1,.,TGTGCCAGCAGTGAGTCTCGGGAGGGGGGTTTTCAAGAGACCCAGTACTTC,CASSESREGGFQETQYF
TRBJ2-2,TRBD2,TRBV5-1,.,TGCGCCAGCAGCTTCGGGGGGGGGAACACCGGGGAGCTGTTTTTT,CASSFGGGNTGELFF
TRBJ2-5,.,TRBV2,.,TGTGCCAGCAATGGACAGCGCCAAGAGACCCAGTACTTC,CASNGQRQETQYF
TRBJ2-7,TRBD2,TRBV4-1,.,TGCGCCAGCAGCCAAGAGGGGAGGGCCCCCGCCCTGTACTTC,CASSQEGRAPALYF
TRBJ2-7,TRBD2,TRBV4-1,few,TGCGCCAGCAGCCAAGATTCTAGCGGAACCTACGAGCAGTACTTC,CASSQDSSGTYEQYF
TRBJ2-3,.,TRBV9,few,TGTGCCAGCAGCGTAATTGCGGGGAGAACAGATACGCAGTATTTT,CASSVIAGRTDTQYF
TRBJ2-3,TRBD1,TRBV6-6,.,TGTGCCAGCAGTTACTCCGGACAGGGCACAGATACGCAGTATTTT,CASSYSGQGTDTQYF
TRBJ2-2,TRBD2,TRBV27,once,TGTGCCAGCAGGGCCGGGACTAGCGGGAGCGGGGAGCTGTTTTTT,CASRAGTSGSGELFF
TRBJ2-5,TRBD1,TRBV5-4,.,TGTGCCAGCAGCTTGGGACAGGGAGAGACCCAGTACTTC,CASSLGQGETQYF
TRBJ2-6,TRBD2,TRBV7-8,few,TGTGCCAGCAGCTTAGGGGTAGCGGGAGAAGGGGCCAACGTCCTGACTTTC,CASSLGVAGEGANVLTF
TRBJ2-7,.,TRBV5-1,.,TGCGCCAGCAGCTTGGAGGCAGGGGCCTACGAGCAGTACTTC,CASSLEAGAYEQYF
TRBJ2-3,TRBD2,TRBV14,once,TGTGCCAGCAGCCAGGGACTAGCGGGATACGGCACAGATACGCAGTATTTT,CASSQGLAGYGTDTQYF
TRBJ2-6,TRBD1,TRBV5-6,.,TGTGCCAGCAGCTCCGGGACAGAGGACGTCCTGACTTTC,CASSSGTEDVLTF
TRBJ2-1,.,TRBV5-1,.,TGCGCCAGCAGCTTCGGGGACAATGAGCAGTTCTTC,CASSFGDNEQFF
TRBJ2-7,.,TRBV19,.,TGTGCCAGTAGTAACGAGAACTACGAGCAGTACTTC,CASSNENYEQYF
TRBJ1-1,.,TRBV28,once,TGTGCCAGCAGTTTACAGGGTGGGAACACTGAAGCTTTCTTT,CASSLQGGNTEAFF
TRBJ2-7,.,TRBV7-9,.,TGTGCCAGCAGCTTAGGGGGCCCAGGGTCCAGCTCCTACGAGCAGTACTTC,CASSLGGPGSSSYEQYF
TRBJ2-1,.,TRBV7-7,.,TGTGCCAGCAGCTTAGCGGGCGGGACGTACAATGAGCAGTTCTTC,CASSLAGGTYNEQFF
TRBJ2-1,TRBD1,TRBV7-3,.,TGTGCCAGCAGCTCCTCCCTCAGATCGACAGGGGAATCCAACTACAATGAGCAGTTCTTC,CASSSSLRSTGESNYNEQFF
TRBJ2-3,TRBD2,TRBV28,.,TGTGCCAGCATTCCCTCAAGCGGGAGGGCATCCACAGATACGCAGTATTTT,CASIPSSGRASTDTQYF
TRBJ2-1,TRBD2,TRBV9,once,TGTGCCAGCAGCGTACGGGATAGCGGGAAGTACAATGAGCAGTTCTTC,CASSVRDSGKYNEQFF
TRBJ2-7,.,TRBV28,.,TGTGCCAGCAGTTTGAGGGGGAGCCTCATCGAGCAGTACTTC,CASSLRGSLIEQYF
TRBJ2-1,TRBD2,TRBV4-1,.,TGCGCCAGCAGCCAAGAGTCTAGCGGGTTCTCCTCACAGCAGTTCTTC,CASSQESSGFSSQQFF
TRBJ2-6,.,TRBV1,few,TGCACCAGCAGCGACGGGACGGACTACTCTGGGGCCAACGTCCTGACTTTC,CTSSDGTDYSGANVLTF
TRBJ2-3,.,TRBV6-1,.,TGTGCCAGCAATCCGGACACCAGTAGCACAGATACGCAGTATTTT,CASNPDTSSTDTQYF
TRBJ1-5,TRBD1,TRBV7-8,.,TGTGCCAGCAGCTTACAGGGGGATCAGCCCCAGCATTTT,CASSLQGDQPQHF
TRBJ2-3,TRBD2,TRBV28,.,TGTGCCAGCAGTTTAGCGGGAGGGCCCGCTACGCAGTATTTT,CASSLAGGPATQYF
TRBJ2-2,.,TRBV9,.,TGTGCCAGCAGCGTAATAGTCACCGGGGAGCTGTTTTTT,CASSVIVTGELFF
TRBJ1-2,TRBD1,TRBV4-1,.,TGCGCCAGCAGCCAAGGCGGTTCGACAGGGGGCGTCTATGGCTACACCTTC,CASSQGGSTGGVYGYTF
TRBJ2-1,TRBD2,TRBV27,.,TGTGCCAGCAGTTATAGCGGGAGTTTGCATAATGAGCAGTTCTTC,CASSYSGSLHNEQFF
TRBJ2-7,TRBD1,TRBV5-1,once,TGCGCCAGCAGCTTGATGCCTTGGGAAGGCCGGGACAGGGTATACGAGCAGTACTTC,CASSLMPWEGRDRVYEQYF
TRBJ2-7,TRBD1,TRBV28,.,TGTGCCAGCAGTGGGTTGGAGGTCGGTACAGGGGACTTC,CASSGLEVGTGDF
TRBJ2-6,TRBD1,TRBV18,.,TGTGCCAGCTCACCGGGACAGGGAATGGTTTCCAGCTCTGGGGCCAACGTCCTGACTTTC,CASSPGQGMVSSSGANVLTF
TRBJ1-2,.,TRBV27,.,TGTGCCAGCAGTCCAGGCGGGGGCTATGGCTACACCTTC,CASSPGGGYGYTF
TRBJ2-1,TRBD2,TRBV9,few,TGTGCCAGCAGTGATAGCGGGACCTCCTACAATGAGCAGTTCTTC,CASSDSGTSYNEQFF
TRBJ1-5,.,TRBV28,.,TGTGCCAGCAGTTTTTCGGGGGGTGGCAATCAGCCCCAGCATTTT,CASSFSGGGNQPQHF
TRBJ2-2,TRBD1,TRBV9,once,TGTGCCAGCAGGGGACAGGGCATAACCGGGGAGCTGTTTTTT,CASRGQGITGELFF
TRBJ2-7,TRBD1,TRBV2,.,TGTGCCAGCAGCCAGGGGGCTCCCCCCGCCTACGAGCAGTACTTC,CASSQGAPPAYEQYF
TRBJ2-1,.,TRBV19,.,TGTGCCAGTACCGGACAGCAACTCTCCTACAATGAGCAGTTCTTC,CASTGQQLSYNEQFF
TRBJ2-3,.,TRBV18,.,TGTGCCAGCTCCCTATATGAAGGGGGAAACACAGATACGCAGTATTTT,CASSLYEGGNTDTQYF
TRBJ2-2,TRBD1,TRBV11-1,.,TGTGCCAGCAGCCTTTATGGGGACAGGGTTCTGACCGGGGAGCTGTTTTTT,CASSLYGDRVLTGELFF